This T cell receptor (beta chain) was profiled in a study of PD-1 blockade in classical Hodgkin lymphoma. With V trimmed by 4 bases and J by 0 bases, 12 bases remained unmatched. Per germline, CDR1 MGHRA and CDR2 YSYEKL. The CDR3 consists of 19 residues. Only in-frame clones appear in the TCRdb table, and some are missing; sequencing was by immunoSEQ multiplex PCR. Among some 52,000 clones listed, about 89% were seen once. The sample's time point: cycle 4 day 1 (C4D1), after around six weeks of nivolumab. All patients relapsed after autologous stem cell transplantation, and brentuximab vedotin exposure varied.

The V call is TRBV4-1, the J call TRBJ2-2; 9 bases agree with TRBD2. This TCR was sampled from a human donor with classical Hodgkin lymphoma. Sequenced here: peripheral blood mononuclear cells (PBMCs), sampled before the fourth cycle of nivolumab. This CDR3 reads CASSPPGSGGPPNTGELFF. The DNA for the CDR3 is TGCGCCAGCAGCCCCCCCGGGAGCGGGGGGCCCCCGAACACCGGGGAGCTGTTTTTT.